This T cell receptor (beta chain) comes out of a study of regulatory T cells in long-lasting Graves disease. Broader study findings: Since the sample size was small, accuracy may have been reduced. The persistent group shared about 2,500 public clonotypes, more than the approximately 880 shared by new patients.

This sample's time point: newly diagnosed GD, antithyroid drugs for less than 3 months. The TCR library was made from RNA extracted from PBMCs. As regards this clonotype: The antigen is not known.

Construction of the TCR beta libraries employed iRepertoire HTBI primers in conjunction with Arm-PCR of CDR3 regions. From the multiplex PCR reads, TCRdb called clonotypes with MiXCR, one entry per CDR3 protein. The table records some 500,000 distinct CDR3 sequences, about 16% of them present only once. The same data also contributed to another study, on T cells in Graves' hyperthyroidism and ophthalmopathy. That report adds: Blood shared most expanded thyroid clonotypes above 0.001.

Sequencing was performed on peripheral blood mononuclear cells (PBMCs), taken at new diagnosis, from a patient treated with antithyroid drugs. The receptor's source is a woman aged 40-65 years with Graves disease.

DNA for the CDR3: TGTGCCAGCAGCGGGGGGGGACTAGCGGGGGAGCAAGAGACCCAGTACTTC. Amino acids: CASSGGGLAGEQETQYF. The genes are TRBV5-5 and TRBJ2-5, with TRBD2 matching over 14 bases. Germline V gives CDR1 SGHKS, CDR2 YYEKEE (reference sequence). The CDR3 has 17 residues. V gave up 4 bases and J gave up 2 bases; unmatched junction bases: 7.